Listed here is a single T cell receptor (beta chain). The CDR3 is 16 amino acids. V lost 0 bases, J lost 8 bases, and 20 bases lay in between. The V gene's germline CDR1 is SGDLS and CDR2 YYNGEE. The sample originates from a study of T cell responses to AZD1222 COVID-19 vaccine. Clones were read by immunoSEQ multiplex PCR, and TCRdb kept only the in-frame ones, dropping some. The sample yields 100,000 to 150,000 clones, around 90% seen once. The chain couples TRBV9 to TRBJ1-2; D unclear. The TCR was taken from an adult in good health. Sequenced here: peripheral blood, sampled on day 0 of AZD1222 vaccination. CDR3 sequence reads: CASSVATRTGGVGYTF. CDR3 bases: TGTGCCAGCAGCGTAGCTACCAGGACGGGAGGAGTCGGCTACACCTTC. Looking up the rest from reference TRBV9 and TRBJ1-2 gives the full variable domain: DSGVTQTPKHLITATGQRVTLRCSPRSGDLSVYWYQQSLDQGLQFLIQYYNGEERAKGNILERFSAQQFPDLHSELNLSSLELGDSALYFCASSVATRTGGVGYTFGSGTRLTVV.